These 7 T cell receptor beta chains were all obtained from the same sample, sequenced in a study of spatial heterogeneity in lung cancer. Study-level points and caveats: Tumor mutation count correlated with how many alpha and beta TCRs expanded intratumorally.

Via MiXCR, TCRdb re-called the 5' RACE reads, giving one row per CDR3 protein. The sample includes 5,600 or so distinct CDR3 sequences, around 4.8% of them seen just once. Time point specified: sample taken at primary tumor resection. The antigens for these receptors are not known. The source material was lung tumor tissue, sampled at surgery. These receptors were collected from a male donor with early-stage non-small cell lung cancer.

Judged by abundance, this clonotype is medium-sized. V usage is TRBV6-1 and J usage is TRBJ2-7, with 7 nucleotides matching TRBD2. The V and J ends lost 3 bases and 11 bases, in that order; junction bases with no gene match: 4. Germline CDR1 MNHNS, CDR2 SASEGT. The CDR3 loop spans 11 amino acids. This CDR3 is CASSDPLAEYF. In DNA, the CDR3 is TGTGCCAGCAGTGACCCCCTAGCGGAGTACTTC.

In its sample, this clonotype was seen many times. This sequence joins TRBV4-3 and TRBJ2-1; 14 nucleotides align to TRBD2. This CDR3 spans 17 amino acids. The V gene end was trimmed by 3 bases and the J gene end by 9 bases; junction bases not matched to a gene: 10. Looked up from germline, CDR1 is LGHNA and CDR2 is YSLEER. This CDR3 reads CASSQGVGTSGSVEQFF. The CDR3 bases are TGCGCCAGCAGCCAGGGAGTGGGGACTAGCGGGAGCGTTGAGCAGTTCTTC.

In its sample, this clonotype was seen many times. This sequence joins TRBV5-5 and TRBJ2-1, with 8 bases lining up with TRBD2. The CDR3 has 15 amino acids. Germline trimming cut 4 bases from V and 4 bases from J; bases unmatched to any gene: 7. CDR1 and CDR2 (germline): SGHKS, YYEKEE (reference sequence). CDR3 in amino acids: CASSPGRGTYNEQFF. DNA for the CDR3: TGTGCCAGCAGCCCCGGGAGGGGTACATACAATGAGCAGTTCTTC.

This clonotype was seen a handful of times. CDR3: CASSFEQGSQPQHF. The CDR3 nucleotides are TGTGCCAGCAGTTTCGAGCAGGGGAGTCAGCCCCAGCATTTT. The V and J genes are TRBV12-3 or TRBV12-4 and TRBJ1-5; the D gene is possibly TRBD1 (6 bases). Deletions cut 3 bases from V and 6 bases from J, with 12 bases between. The CDR3 is made up of 14 amino acids.

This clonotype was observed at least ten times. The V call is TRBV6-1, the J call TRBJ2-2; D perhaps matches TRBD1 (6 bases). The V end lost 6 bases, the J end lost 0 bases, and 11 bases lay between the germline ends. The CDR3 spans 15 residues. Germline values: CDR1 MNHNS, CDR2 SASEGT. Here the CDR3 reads CASRTGTTNTGELFF. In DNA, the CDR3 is TGTGCCAGCAGGACCGGGACAACGAACACCGGGGAGCTGTTTTTT.

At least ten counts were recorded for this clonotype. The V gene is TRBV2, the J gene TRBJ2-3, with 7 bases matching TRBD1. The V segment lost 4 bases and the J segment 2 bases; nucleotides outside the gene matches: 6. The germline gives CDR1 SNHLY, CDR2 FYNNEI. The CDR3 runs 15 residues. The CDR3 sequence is CASSGGQRNTDTQYF. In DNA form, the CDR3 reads TGTGCCAGCAGTGGGGGACAGCGGAACACAGATACGCAGTATTTT. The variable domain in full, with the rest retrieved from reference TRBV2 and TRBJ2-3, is EPEVTQTPSHQVTQMGQEVILRCVPISNHLYFYWYRQILGQKVEFLVSFYNNEISEKSEIFDDQFSVERPDGSNFTLKIRSTKLEDSAMYFCASSGGQRNTDTQYFGPGTRLTVL.

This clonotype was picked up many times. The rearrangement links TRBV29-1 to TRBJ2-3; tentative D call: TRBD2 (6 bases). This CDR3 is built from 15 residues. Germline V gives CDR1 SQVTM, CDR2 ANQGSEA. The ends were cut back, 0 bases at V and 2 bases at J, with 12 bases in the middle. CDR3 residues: CSVEEARGTTDTQYF. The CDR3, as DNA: TGCAGCGTTGAAGAAGCACGGGGGACCACAGATACGCAGTATTTT.